A single sample is the source of the 17 T cell receptor beta chains below, sequenced in a study of CD8+CD57+ T cells in acquired aplastic anemia. Patients chosen for sequencing had shown CD8+CD57+ cell expansion by flow cytometry. Using genomic DNA as the template, TCR beta VDJ and CDR3 profiling was carried out. One entry per CDR3 protein results from TCRdb running MiXCR on the reads. This repertoire shows fewer than 250,000 distinct CDR3 sequences, more than 40% found once; its top ten account for 7.8%. Specimen: sorted CD4+, CD8+, or CD8+CD57+ T cells (not recorded which) from PBMCs. The source of these receptors is a human donor with aplastic anemia.

A few counts support this clonotype. This chain joins TRBV12-3 or TRBV12-4 and TRBJ2-2; TRBD1 might be the D (5 bases). This CDR3 is built from 15 residues. Trimming shortened V by 3 bases and J by 3 bases, and 11 bases separated the two germline ends. The CDR3 DNA sequence: TGTGCCAGCAGTTTCGGCAGGGAATACACCGGGGAGCTGTTTTTT. Residues: CASSFGREYTGELFF.

The V call is TRBV2, the J call TRBJ2-1; 11 bases are a match to TRBD2. Losses at the gene ends were 6 bases for V and 4 bases for J; bases not matched to a gene: 5. The CDR3 covers 15 residues. Germline V gene data show CDR1 as SNHLY and CDR2 as FYNNEI. The CDR3 reads CASRGTSGRYNEQFF. The CDR3 DNA reads TGTGCCAGCAGAGGGACTAGCGGACGATACAATGAGCAGTTCTTC. The whole variable domain, filled in from reference TRBV2 and TRBJ2-1, reads EPEVTQTPSHQVTQMGQEVILRCVPISNHLYFYWYRQILGQKVEFLVSFYNNEISEKSEIFDDQFSVERPDGSNFTLKIRSTKLEDSAMYFCASRGTSGRYNEQFFGPGTRLTVL.

Remarks on this clonotype: At one boundary the junction diverges from the germline segment, which might be a read error. This rearrangement joins TRBV15 to TRBJ2-7, with 9 bases aligning to TRBD1. The length of the CDR3 is 15 residues. The germline gives CDR1 LNHNV, CDR2 YYDKDF (reference sequence). CDR3 sequence reads: CATSPGQGFSYEQCF. For the CDR3, the DNA is TGTGCCACCAGTCCGGGACAGGGTTTCTCCTACGAGCAGTGCTTC.

V and J are TRBV7-8 and TRBJ1-1; a weak D match, TRBD1 (6 bases). V was clipped by 5 bases and J by 7 bases, with 17 bases between them. CDR3 length: 14 amino acids. The V gene's germline CDR1 is SGHVS and CDR2 FQNEAQ. CDR3 protein: CASSQLQGPNEAFF. CDR3 DNA: TGTGCCAGCAGCCAATTACAGGGACCTAATGAAGCTTTCTTT.

This chain uses TRBV12-3 or TRBV12-4 with TRBJ1-1, with 8 bases identical to TRBD1. Trimming took 3 bases from V and 5 from J; bases not matched to a gene: 11. The CDR3 is 16 amino acids. Written as DNA, the CDR3 is TGTGCCAGCAGTTTTTATTCTCAGGGGGCGAGGACTGAAGCTTTCTTT. Its protein is CASSFYSQGARTEAFF.

This clonotype turned up a few times. A read error may explain this, as a much larger clone is one base away. This chain links TRBV7-3 with TRBJ2-7; 9 nucleotides align to TRBD1. Trimming removed 5 bases from V and 5 bases from J; junction bases left unmatched: 7. Germline V gene sequence: CDR1 SGHTA, CDR2 FQGTGA. This CDR3 spans 14 amino acids. CDR3 in DNA: TGTGCCAGCAGCAGGGGGACAGGGTATGACGAGCAGTACTTC. This translates into CASSRGTGYDEQYF.

The chain has TRBV10-2 and TRBJ1-6; D unclear. The germline gives CDR1 WSHSY, CDR2 SAAADI. There are 17 residues in the CDR3. V lost 7 bases, J lost 4 bases, and 20 bases lay in between. In DNA, the CDR3 is TGCGCCAGCACGATCGACCGGGGAGCTGTTTATAATTCACCCCTCCACTTT. Residues: CASTIDRGAVYNSPLHF.

This chain uses TRBV7-9 with TRBJ2-7; D may correspond to TRBD1 or TRBD2 (6 bases each). V lost 3 bases, J lost 6 bases, and 15 bases lay in between. The CDR3 is made up of 14 amino acids. CDR1 is SEHNR and CDR2 is FQNEAQ in the germline V gene (reference sequence). In DNA form, the CDR3 reads TGTGCCAGCAGCTTGGCACAGGGACTCGGCGAGCAGTACTTC. Protein sequence: CASSLAQGLGEQYF.

This chain joins TRBV27 and TRBJ1-1; D not certain. The CDR3 has 13 amino acids. Germline values: CDR1 MNHEY, CDR2 SMNVEV (reference sequence). The V end was cut by 7 bases, the J end by 3 bases, with 12 bases between. CDR3 bases: TGTGCCAGCATCGGGTGGCGGGACACTGAAGCTTTCTTT. This codes for CASIGWRDTEAFF.

At least ten counts were recorded for this clonotype. The J gene is TRBJ2-3, the V gene TRBV7-3; tentatively, D is TRBD2 (7 bases). This CDR3 comprises 17 residues. With 4 bases removed from V and 0 bases from J, the gap between germline ends came to 17 bases. Per the germline V gene, CDR1 is SGHTA and CDR2 is FQGTGA. The CDR3 is CASSSGGGRPSTDTQYF. CDR3 sequence (DNA): TGTGCCAGCAGCTCTGGGGGGGGCCGGCCTAGCACAGATACGCAGTATTTT.

The CDR3 DNA reads as TGCAGTGCGAGACAGTTCTCTGGAAACACCATATATTTT. Translating gives CSARQFSGNTIYF. The genes are TRBV20-1 and TRBJ1-3; D may be TRBD1 (5 bases). The V and J ends lost 6 bases and 0 bases respectively, with 9 bases between them. Germline V gene lookup returns CDR1 DFQATT and CDR2 SNEGSKA (reference sequence). The CDR3 contains 13 residues.

The genes are TRBV19 and TRBJ2-2, with D possibly being TRBD2 (5 bases). The CDR3 extends over 15 amino acids. V was cut by 8 bases and J by 5 bases, with 18 bases left in between. Germline CDR1 is LNHDA and CDR2 is SQIVND (reference sequence). The CDR3 region is CASGETPGYTGELFF. The CDR3 region has the DNA TGTGCCAGTGGGGAGACCCCGGGGTATACCGGGGAGCTGTTTTTT. The variable domain in full, completed from reference TRBV19 and TRBJ2-2, reads DGGITQSPKYLFRKEGQNVTLSCEQNLNHDAMYWYRQDPGQGLRLIYYSQIVNDFQKGDIAEGYSVSREKKESFPLTVTSAQKNPTAFYLCASGETPGYTGELFFGEGSRLTVL.

CDR3 bases: TGTGCCAGTAGTTATGCAGGGGGTAACTATGGCTACACCTTC. Its protein is CASSYAGGNYGYTF. The chain recombines TRBV19 with TRBJ1-2; TRBD1 matches 7 bases. The CDR3 sequence is 14 residues long. The V gene's germline CDR1 is LNHDA and CDR2 SQIVND (reference sequence). J was trimmed by 1 base and V by 5 bases; bases with no gene match: 4.

Ten or more counts support this clonotype. The chain carries TRBV5-6 and TRBJ2-1, with TRBD1 identical over 8 bases. CDR1 and CDR2 from the germline V gene are SGHDT and YYEEEE. The CDR3 length is 15 residues. Trimming took 1 base from V and 8 from J; bases not matched to a gene: 8. CDR3 DNA sequence: TGTGCCAGCAGCTTGTTAAGGGACAGGACCTATGAGCAGTTCTTC. It translates to CASSLLRDRTYEQFF.

This clonotype has ten or more counts. The gene calls are TRBV13 and TRBJ1-2; D uncertain. The germline V gene has CDR1 PRHDT and CDR2 FYEKMQ (reference sequence). V was cut by 5 bases and J by 2 bases, with 9 bases left in between. The CDR3 runs 13 residues. DNA for the CDR3: TGTGCCAGCAGCCAAGGACGGAACTATGGCTACACCTTC. Translated, it gives CASSQGRNYGYTF.

This clonotype was recorded at least ten times. The DNA for the CDR3 is TGTGCCAGCAGCTTAGTACGGGACAGCAATAAGCCGAACCAAGAGACCCAGTACTTC. Translating it yields CASSLVRDSNKPNQETQYF. This chain connects TRBV7-9 to TRBJ2-5; 7 nucleotides line up with TRBD1. This CDR3 region has 19 residues. In germline, CDR1 is SEHNR, CDR2 FQNEAQ (reference sequence). The trim removed 1 base at V and 0 bases at J, leaving 14 bases unmatched.

This clonotype was observed many times. The chain carries TRBV5-8 and TRBJ1-5; D uncertain. With 4 bases removed from V and 3 bases from J, the gap between germline ends came to 17 bases. The CDR3 extends over 16 amino acids. Germline V gives CDR1 SGHTS, CDR2 YDEGEE. CDR3 DNA: TGTGCCAGCAGCGAGGAGAAAGTTACCATCAATCAGCCCCAGCATTTT. It codes for CASSEEKVTINQPQHF. Full variable domain (rest looked up from reference TRBV5-8 and TRBJ1-5): EAGVTQSPTHLIKTRGQQATLRCSPISGHTSVYWYQQALGLGLQFLLWYDEGEERNRGNFPPRFSGRQFPNYSSELNVNALELEDSALYLCASSEEKVTINQPQHFGDGTRLSIL.